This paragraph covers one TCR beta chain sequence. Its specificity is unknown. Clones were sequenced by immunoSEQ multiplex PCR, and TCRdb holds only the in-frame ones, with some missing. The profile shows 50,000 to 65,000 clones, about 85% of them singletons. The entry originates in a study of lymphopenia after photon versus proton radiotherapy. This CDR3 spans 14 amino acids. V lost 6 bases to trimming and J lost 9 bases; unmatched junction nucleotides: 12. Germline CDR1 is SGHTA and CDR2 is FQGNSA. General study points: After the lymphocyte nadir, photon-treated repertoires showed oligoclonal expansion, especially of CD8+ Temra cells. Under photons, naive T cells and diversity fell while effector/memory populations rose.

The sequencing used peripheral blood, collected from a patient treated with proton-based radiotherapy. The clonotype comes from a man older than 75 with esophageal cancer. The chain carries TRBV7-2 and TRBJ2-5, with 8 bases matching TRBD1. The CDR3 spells CASSSSGTGGAQYF. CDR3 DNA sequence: TGTGCCAGCAGTAGTTCTGGGACAGGAGGCGCCCAGTACTTC.